The 6 T cell receptor beta chains reported below all come from one sample, sequenced in a study of T cell responses to AZD1222 COVID-19 vaccine. Data came from immunoSEQ multiplex PCR; TCRdb stores just in-frame clones and leaves some out. Of about 130,000 clones listed, about nine tenths were seen once; the top ten hold over 8%. Sequences were derived from peripheral blood, sampled 28 days after the second AZD1222 dose. The receptors originated from an adult who received the AZD1222 COVID-19 vaccine.

This chain connects TRBV5-1 to TRBJ1-1; D gene uncertain. This CDR3 spans 15 amino acids. Germline lookup yields CDR1 SGHRS and CDR2 YFSETQ. V was clipped by 0 bases and J by 2 bases, with 11 bases between them. The CDR3, as DNA: TGCGCCAGCAGCTTGGCGGGGAACCTCAACACTGAAGCTTTCTTT. Protein sequence: CASSLAGNLNTEAFF.

This CDR3 is CSVEGGGTGAPHEQYF. Here the CDR3 DNA reads TGCAGCGTTGAGGGTGGTGGAACAGGGGCTCCCCACGAGCAGTACTTC. This sequence joins TRBV29-1 and TRBJ2-7; TRBD1 agrees at 7 bases. The CDR3 spans 16 residues. CDR1 and CDR2 (germline): SQVTM, ANQGSEA. V lost 3 bases to trimming and J lost 5 bases; unmatched junction nucleotides: 16.

This clone was seen a handful of times. V usage is TRBV6-5 and J usage is TRBJ1-3; D remains ambiguous. Trimming cost V 0 bases and J 2 bases, with 8 bases left between them. The germline CDR1 and CDR2 sequences are MNHEY and SVGAGI. The CDR3 spans 15 residues. CDR3 sequence: CASSYSRSAGNTIYF. The DNA for the CDR3 is TGTGCCAGCAGTTACTCGAGGTCGGCTGGAAACACCATATATTTT.

The V call is TRBV5-4, the J call TRBJ1-1; D unclear. The V gene's germline CDR1 is SGHNT and CDR2 YYREEE (reference sequence). Trimming removed 1 base from V and 3 bases from J, with 10 bases in between. This CDR3 comprises 14 residues. The CDR3 nucleotides read TGTGCCAGCAGCTTGAGGGATACGGACACTGAAGCTTTCTTT. Its translation is CASSLRDTDTEAFF.

V usage is TRBV21-1 and J usage is TRBJ2-1; the table's D call TRBD2 went unverified against the DNA. TRBV21-1 is tagged as a pseudogene. The CDR3 extends over 16 amino acids. CDR3 bases: TGTGCCAGCAGCAAAAGCGGGGGGCCAGGGAACAATGAGCAGTTCTTC. Translating it yields CASSKSGGPGNNEQFF.

V usage is TRBV4-3 and J usage is TRBJ2-1; a weak D match, TRBD1 (5 bases). The CDR3 has 13 amino acids. V lost 0 bases and J 9 bases, leaving 9 bases between the germline ends. CDR1 is LGHNA and CDR2 is YSLEER in the germline V gene. The CDR3 nucleotides are TGCGCCAGCAGCCAAGACGGTCAGGGTGAGCAGTTCTTC. Its translation is CASSQDGQGEQFF.